The rows below give T cell receptor beta chains drawn from one sample of a study of cytomegalovirus exposure and HLA in healthy donors. Sequencing used immunoSEQ multiplex PCR; TCRdb keeps in-frame clones, though not all of them. This table holds some 100,000 clones, 80% to 85% found once. Specimen: PBMCs. The receptors stem from a woman aged 25 to 39 in good health and CMV-seronegative. Each CDR3 is given with its conserved first and last residue.

>TRBV5-6|TRBJ1-2
CASSGRVYGYTF
>TRBV11-2|TRBJ1-1
CASSLDAIDTEAFF
>TRBV19|TRBJ2-1
CASSIGRVRGRANIDEQFF
>TRBV5-1|TRBJ2-1
CASSLTTEQFF
>TRBV9|TRBJ2-6
CARGGVGANVLTF
>TRBV5-1|TRBJ2-6
CASSPGSGANVLTF
>TRBV30|TRBJ2-1
CAWTRTSVGGRQFF
>TRBV30|TRBJ2-5
CAWSVREKETQYF
>TRBV7-3|TRBJ2-1
CASSIDTGHYNEQFF
>TRBV29-1|TRBJ2-3
CSAHTSGRVLSTDTQYF
>TRBV9|TRBJ1-3
CASSVGQGAGNTIYF
>TRBV2|TRBJ2-3
CASSEGTSGTDTQYF
>TRBV6-1|-
CASSEFPGVGEQYF
>TRBV9|TRBJ2-3
CASSVDPSGSGTDTQYF
>TRBV5-1|TRBJ2-1
CASRFGPGLMPYNEQFF
>TRBV29-1|TRBJ2-5
CSVETWETQYF
>TRBV6-6|TRBJ1-4
CASRPSGGSEKLFF
>TRBV7-2|TRBJ2-2
CASSLGLQGHGELFF
>TRBV28|TRBJ2-4
CASSHTRGRGVYIQYF
>TRBV28|TRBJ1-1
CASSEQVQAFF
>TRBV4-1|TRBJ2-6
CASSQTPAGATGANVLTF
>TRBV19|TRBJ2-7
CASSQGLAEYEQYF
>TRBV19|TRBJ2-2
CASSLQYRAGAGELFF
>TRBV5-1|TRBJ1-1
CASARTGDSAEAFF
>TRBV6-5|TRBJ2-1
CASSFPLAGEYNEQFF
>TRBV18|TRBJ1-1
CASSVTGTGMNTEAFF
>TRBV9|TRBJ2-1
CASSVVPEHEQFF
>TRBV6-4|TRBJ2-5
CASSDYGTSGRGWKTQYF
>TRBV6-1|TRBJ1-3
CASNQGSGNTIYF
>TRBV11-2|TRBJ1-2
CASSLDLLGQGSGGYTF
>TRBV19|TRBJ2-3
CASSIDPTGLGTDTQYF
>TRBV11-3|TRBJ2-3
CASSLAGQGVSTQYF
>TRBV7-9|TRBJ1-2
CASSLAIQGINGYTF
>TRBV5-1|TRBJ2-3
CASSLEAAAGLGDTQYF
>TRBV19|TRBJ2-4
CASSAGTSGSVTAKNIQYF
>TRBV7-9|TRBJ2-7
CASSQDLSYEQYF
>TRBV11-2|TRBJ2-1
CASSLIRGQGSYNEQFF
>TRBV13|TRBJ1-1
CASSLVGQGPTEAFF
>TRBV27|TRBJ2-3
CASSPLTGIGTDTQYF
>TRBV11-2|TRBJ2-7
CASSSGQEFSYEQYF